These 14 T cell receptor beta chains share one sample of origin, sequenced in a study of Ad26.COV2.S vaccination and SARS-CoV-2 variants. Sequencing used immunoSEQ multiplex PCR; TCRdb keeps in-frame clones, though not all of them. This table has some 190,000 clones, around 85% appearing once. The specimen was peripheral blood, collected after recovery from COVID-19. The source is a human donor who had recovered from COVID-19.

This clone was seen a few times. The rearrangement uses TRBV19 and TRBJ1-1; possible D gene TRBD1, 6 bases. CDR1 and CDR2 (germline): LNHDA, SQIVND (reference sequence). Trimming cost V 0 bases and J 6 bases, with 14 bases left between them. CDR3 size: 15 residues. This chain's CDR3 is CASSIDRPGAAEAFF. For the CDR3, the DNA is TGTGCCAGTAGTATAGATCGCCCGGGGGCGGCTGAAGCTTTCTTT.

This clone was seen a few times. The CDR3 here is CASSQLRARGINQPQHF. In nucleotides, the CDR3 is TGCGCCAGCAGCCAATTGCGGGCCAGGGGCATCAATCAGCCCCAGCATTTT. V is TRBV4-1 and J is TRBJ1-5; a possible D gene is TRBD1 (6 bases). CDR3 length: 17 amino acids. The V gene's germline CDR1 is MGHRA and CDR2 YSYEKL. Trimming cost V 2 bases and J 3 bases, with 17 bases left between them.

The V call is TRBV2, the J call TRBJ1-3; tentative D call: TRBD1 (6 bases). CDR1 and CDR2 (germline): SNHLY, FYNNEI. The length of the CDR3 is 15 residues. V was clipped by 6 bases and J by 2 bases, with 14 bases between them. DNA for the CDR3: TGTGCCAGCAGCCACAGGGAGGGAGCTGGAAACACCATATATTTT. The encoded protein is CASSHREGAGNTIYF. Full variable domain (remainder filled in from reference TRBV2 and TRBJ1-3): EPEVTQTPSHQVTQMGQEVILRCVPISNHLYFYWYRQILGQKVEFLVSFYNNEISEKSEIFDDQFSVERPDGSNFTLKIRSTKLEDSAMYFCASSHREGAGNTIYFGEGSWLTVV.

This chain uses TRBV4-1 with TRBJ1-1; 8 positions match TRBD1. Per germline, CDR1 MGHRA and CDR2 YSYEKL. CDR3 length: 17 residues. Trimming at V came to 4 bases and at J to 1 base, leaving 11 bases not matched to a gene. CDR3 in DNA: TGCGCCAGCAGCCCTAGGGACACAGGGGGAGCGAACACTGAAGCTTTCTTT. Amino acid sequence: CASSPRDTGGANTEAFF.

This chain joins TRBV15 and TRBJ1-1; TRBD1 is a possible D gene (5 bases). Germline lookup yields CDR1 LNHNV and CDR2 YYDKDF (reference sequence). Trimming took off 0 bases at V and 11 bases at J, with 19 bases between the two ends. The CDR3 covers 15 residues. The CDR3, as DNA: TGTGCCACCAGCAGAGATCTAAGAAGGGGAAAGCGGGCTTTCTTT. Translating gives CATSRDLRRGKRAFF.

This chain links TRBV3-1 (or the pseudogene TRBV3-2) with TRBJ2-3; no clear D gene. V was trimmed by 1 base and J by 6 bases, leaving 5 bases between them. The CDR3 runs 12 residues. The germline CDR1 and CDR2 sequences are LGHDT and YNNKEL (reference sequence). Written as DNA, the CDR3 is TGTGCCAGCAGCCAAGTCTCCGATACGCAGTATTTT. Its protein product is CASSQVSDTQYF.

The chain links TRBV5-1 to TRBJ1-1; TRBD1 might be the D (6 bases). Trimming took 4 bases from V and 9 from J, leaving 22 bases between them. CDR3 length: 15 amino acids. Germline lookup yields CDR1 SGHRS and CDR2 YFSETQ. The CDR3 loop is CASSLGGTDTSQAFF. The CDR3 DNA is TGCGCCAGCAGCCTAGGGGGGACCGATACTTCTCAAGCTTTCTTT.

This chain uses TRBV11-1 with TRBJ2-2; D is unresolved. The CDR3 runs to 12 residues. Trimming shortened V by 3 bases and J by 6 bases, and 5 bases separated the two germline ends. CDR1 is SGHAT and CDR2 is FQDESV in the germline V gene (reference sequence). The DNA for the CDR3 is TGTGCCAGCAGCTTTCTCTCCGGGGAGCTGTTTTTT. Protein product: CASSFLSGELFF.

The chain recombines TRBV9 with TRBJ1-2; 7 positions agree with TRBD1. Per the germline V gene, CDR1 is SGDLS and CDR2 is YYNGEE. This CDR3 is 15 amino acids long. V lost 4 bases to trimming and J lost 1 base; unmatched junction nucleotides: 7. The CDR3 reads CASSSGGRGNYGYTF. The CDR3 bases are TGTGCCAGCAGCTCAGGGGGGCGAGGTAACTATGGCTACACCTTC.

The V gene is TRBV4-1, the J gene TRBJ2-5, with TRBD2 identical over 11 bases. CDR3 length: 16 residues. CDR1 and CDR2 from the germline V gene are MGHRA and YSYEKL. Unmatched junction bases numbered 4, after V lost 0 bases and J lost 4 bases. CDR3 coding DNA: TGCGCCAGCAGCCAAGATGGTAGCGGGAGGGCAGAGACCCAGTACTTC. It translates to CASSQDGSGRAETQYF.

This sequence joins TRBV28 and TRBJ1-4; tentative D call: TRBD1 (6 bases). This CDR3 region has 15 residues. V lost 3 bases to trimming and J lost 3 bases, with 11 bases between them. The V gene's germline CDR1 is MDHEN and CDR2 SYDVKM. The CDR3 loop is CASSFPTGPNEKLFF. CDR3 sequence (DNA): TGTGCCAGCAGTTTTCCAACAGGGCCTAATGAAAAACTGTTTTTT.

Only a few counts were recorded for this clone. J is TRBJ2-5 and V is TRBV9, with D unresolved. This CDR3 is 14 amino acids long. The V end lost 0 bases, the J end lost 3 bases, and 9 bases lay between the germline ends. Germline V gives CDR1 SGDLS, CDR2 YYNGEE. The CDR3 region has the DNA TGTGCCAGCAGCGTAGGGGGAAGAGAAGAGACCCAGTACTTC. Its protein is CASSVGGREETQYF.

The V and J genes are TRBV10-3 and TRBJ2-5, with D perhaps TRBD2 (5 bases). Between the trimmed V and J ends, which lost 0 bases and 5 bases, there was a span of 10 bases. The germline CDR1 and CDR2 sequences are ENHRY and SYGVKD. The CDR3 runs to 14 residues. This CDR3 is CAISESNGVETQYF. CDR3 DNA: TGTGCCATCAGTGAGTCGAACGGGGTGGAGACCCAGTACTTC.

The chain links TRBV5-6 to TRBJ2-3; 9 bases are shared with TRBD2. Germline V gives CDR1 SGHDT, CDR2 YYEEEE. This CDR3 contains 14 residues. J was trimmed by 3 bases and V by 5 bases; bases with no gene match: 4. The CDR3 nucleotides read TGTGCCAGCAGAAGGCGGGAGGGAACAGATACGCAGTATTTT. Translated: CASRRREGTDTQYF.